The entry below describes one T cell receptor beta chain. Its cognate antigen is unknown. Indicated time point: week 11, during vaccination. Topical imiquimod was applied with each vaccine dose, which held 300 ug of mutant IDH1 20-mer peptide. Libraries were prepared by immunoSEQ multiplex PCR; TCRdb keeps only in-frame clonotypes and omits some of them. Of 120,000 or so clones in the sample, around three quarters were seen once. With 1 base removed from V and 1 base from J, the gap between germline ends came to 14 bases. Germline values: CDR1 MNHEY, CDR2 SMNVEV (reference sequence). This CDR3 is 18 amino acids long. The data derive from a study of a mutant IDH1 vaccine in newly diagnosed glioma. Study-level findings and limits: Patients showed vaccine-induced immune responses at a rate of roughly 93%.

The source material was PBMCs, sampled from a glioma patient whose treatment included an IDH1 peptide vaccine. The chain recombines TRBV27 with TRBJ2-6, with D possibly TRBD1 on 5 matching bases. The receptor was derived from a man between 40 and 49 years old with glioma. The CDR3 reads CASSLWGGISSGANVLTF. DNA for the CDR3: TGTGCCAGCAGTTTATGGGGCGGCATAAGTTCTGGGGCCAACGTCCTGACTTTC.